The 17 T cell receptor beta chains in this list originate from one sample, sequenced in a study of read filtering for tumor transcriptome and immune sequencing. Molecular barcoded adaptors covering alpha/delta and beta/gamma chains were used on approximately 440 ng RNA. TCRdb fed the reads into MiXCR, producing one record per CDR3 protein. The sample lists roughly 93,000 distinct CDR3 sequences, about 22% occurring once. The specimen sequenced was a population of CD138-negative cells sorted from bone marrow. These receptors were taken from a donor aged 40 or older with multiple myeloma.

This clonotype was found many times. The CDR3: CSASRQGRQPQHF. Here the CDR3 DNA reads TGCAGTGCTTCGCGGCAGGGCAGGCAGCCCCAGCATTTT. The rearrangement uses TRBV20-1 and TRBJ1-5; a weak D match, TRBD1 (5 bases). This CDR3 has 13 residues. Trimming shortened V by 5 bases and J by 7 bases, and 15 bases separated the two germline ends. The germline CDR1 and CDR2 sequences are DFQATT and SNEGSKA (reference sequence).

This clonotype showed up many times. The chain combines TRBV5-1 with TRBJ2-3; D is unresolved. Germline V CDR1 and CDR2: SGHRS, YFSETQ. The CDR3 runs 16 residues. Trimming left V 4 bases short and J 2 bases short, with 17 bases between. CDR3 protein: CASSRGKLGITDTQYF. The DNA for the CDR3 is TGCGCCAGCAGCAGAGGAAAGCTAGGGATCACAGATACGCAGTATTTT.

V is TRBV29-1 and J is TRBJ2-3, with a tentative D call TRBD1 (5 bases). V lost 5 bases to trimming and J lost 3 bases, with 12 bases between them. This CDR3 region has 13 residues. Germline loops: CDR1 SQVTM, CDR2 ANQGSEA. CDR3 residues: CSVMGRSTDTQYF. CDR3 DNA sequence: TGCAGCGTTATGGGGCGGAGTACAGATACGCAGTATTTT.

There are many counts of this clonotype. The V gene is TRBV5-1, the J gene TRBJ2-2, with 12 positions matching TRBD1. Germline values: CDR1 SGHRS, CDR2 YFSETQ. V was clipped by 1 base and J by 9 bases; unmatched bases: 13. CDR3 length: 18 residues. Written as DNA, the CDR3 is TGCGCCAGCAGCTTGTTGGCTTGGGACAGGGGGCCTCCCCGGGAGCTGTTTTTT. It is translated as CASSLLAWDRGPPRELFF.

Of note for this clonotype: A much larger clonotype is one base distant, so this may be a read error. The chain combines TRBV2 with TRBJ1-2; D might be TRBD1 (6 bases). The CDR3 extends over 12 amino acids. From germline, CDR1 is SNHLY and CDR2 FYNNEI. CDR3 DNA: TGTGCCAGCAGGGACAGCAACTATGGCTACTCCTTC. Amino acid sequence: CASRDSNYGYSF.

Ten or more counts support this clonotype. The chain has TRBV5-5 and TRBJ1-4; perhaps TRBD1 as D (6 bases). V was cut by 7 bases and J by 5 bases, with 12 bases left in between. The length of the CDR3 is 13 residues. Per germline, CDR1 SGHKS and CDR2 YYEKEE (reference sequence). The CDR3 DNA reads TGTGCCAGCGGCCGGGGGCCAAATGAAAAACTGTTTTTT. It specifies CASGRGPNEKLFF.

This clonotype was counted only a few times. The rearrangement links TRBV20-1 to TRBJ2-2; D gene ambiguous. Trimming took 3 bases from V and 2 from J, leaving 7 bases between them. The CDR3 consists of 13 residues. The germline V gene encodes CDR1 DFQATT and CDR2 SNEGSKA (reference sequence). The CDR3, as DNA: TGCAGTGCTAGGGTACCTAACACCGGGGAGCTGTTTTTT. This gives the protein CSARVPNTGELFF.

This clonotype has a count of ten or more. V is TRBV30 and J is TRBJ2-5; a weak D match, TRBD2 (5 bases). Germline V gives CDR1 GTSNPN, CDR2 SVGIG (reference sequence). With 1 base removed from V and 5 bases from J, the gap between germline ends came to 8 bases. This CDR3 has 12 residues. The CDR3 is CAWSGTVETQYF. The CDR3 nucleotides are TGTGCCTGGAGTGGGACTGTGGAGACCCAGTACTTC. The full variable domain, its missing parts supplied by reference TRBV30 and TRBJ2-5, is SQTIHQWPATLVQPVGSPLSLECTVEGTSNPNLYWYRQAAGRGLQLLFYSVGIGQISSEVPQNLSASRPQDRQFILSSKKLLLSDSGFYLCAWSGTVETQYFGPGTRLLVL.

This clonotype was observed many times. One junction end disagrees with the germline gene, perhaps due to a read error. The rearrangement joins TRBV7-9 to TRBJ2-2, with 12 bases aligning to TRBD2. The germline gives CDR1 SEHNR, CDR2 FQNEAQ (reference sequence). The CDR3 extends over 16 amino acids. CDR3 loop: CASSLRLAGVTGELFF. The CDR3 DNA reads TGTGCCAGCAGCTTGCGACTAGCGGGGGTCACCGGGGAGTTGTTTTTT.

Note on this clonotype: At one of its ends the junction is not consistent with the germline gene, which may arise from a read error. This chain joins TRBV3-1 and TRBJ2-7; D may be TRBD2 (5 bases). The CDR3 length is 12 residues. Per germline, CDR1 LGHDT and CDR2 YNNKEL (reference sequence). Here the CDR3 reads CAGSLGNNEQYF. CDR3 nucleotide sequence: TGTGCCGGCAGCCTCGGGAACAACGAGCAGTACTTC.

The CDR3 DNA reads as TGCAGCGTTGAAGGACAGGGGCCCTACGAGCAGTACTTC. Amino acids: CSVEGQGPYEQYF. This chain uses TRBV29-1 with TRBJ2-7; 8 bases fit TRBD1. Losses at the gene ends were 1 base for V and 2 bases for J; bases not matched to a gene: 1. This CDR3 is 13 amino acids long. CDR1 SQVTM and CDR2 ANQGSEA come from the germline V gene.

This clonotype has ten or more counts. This chain links TRBV5-4 with TRBJ1-1, with D tentatively TRBD1 (5 bases). The CDR3 spans 14 residues. In germline, CDR1 is SGHNT, CDR2 YYREEE (reference sequence). Between the trimmed V and J ends, which lost 1 base and 7 bases, there was a span of 14 bases. The CDR3 here is CASSLSDSPSEAFF. CDR3 nucleotide sequence: TGTGCCAGCAGCTTGTCTGACAGTCCAAGTGAAGCTTTCTTT.

This clonotype was counted many times. CDR3 protein: CSARDGRRGDYEQYF. Written as DNA, the CDR3 is TGCAGTGCTAGAGATGGTCGGCGGGGGGATTACGAGCAGTACTTC. V is TRBV20-1 and J is TRBJ2-7; 8 nucleotides line up with TRBD2. The trim removed 0 bases at V and 4 bases at J, leaving 8 bases unmatched. The CDR3 is made up of 15 amino acids. The germline gives CDR1 DFQATT, CDR2 SNEGSKA (reference sequence).

This clonotype was seen many times. The chain combines TRBV30 with TRBJ2-7; 7 positions match TRBD1. Looked up from germline, CDR1 is GTSNPN and CDR2 is SVGIG (reference sequence). CDR3 size: 16 residues. After removal of 1 base from V and 0 bases from J, the junction contained 9 bases not matched to a gene. In DNA, the CDR3 is TGTGCCTGGAGTGGACCGGGACAGCGGAGCTCCTACGAGCAGTACTTC. Its protein is CAWSGPGQRSSYEQYF.

This clonotype was recorded many times. The rearrangement uses TRBV9 and TRBJ1-5, with D perhaps TRBD1 (6 bases). V lost 3 bases to trimming and J lost 1 base, with 8 bases between them. Germline V lookup: CDR1 SGDLS, CDR2 YYNGEE. This CDR3 is built from 14 residues. CDR3 coding DNA: TGTGCCAGCAGCGCCGGACAGAGCAATCAGCCCCAGCATTTT. Translated, it gives CASSAGQSNQPQHF.

With regard to this clonotype: The conserved closing phenylalanine or tryptophan is absent in this CDR3, likely reflecting a read error. The limits of the CDR3 on the DNA are not certain, so only TCRdb's listed CDR3 is given. CDR3 region: CASSQDWGTSGVYNEQCL. The chain employs TRBV3-1 and TRBJ2-1; TRBD2 is taken as the D call from the table, unchecked against the DNA. Germline loops: CDR1 LGHDT, CDR2 YNNKEL (reference sequence). The CDR3 length is 18 residues, termini included.

The chain uses TRBV7-9 and TRBJ2-4, with 9 bases identical to TRBD1. Germline lookup yields CDR1 SEHNR and CDR2 FQNEAQ (reference sequence). The CDR3 contains 16 residues. V shed 6 bases and J 6 bases; nucleotides not matched to a gene: 12. DNA of the CDR3: TGTGCCAGCAGTCCCACAGGGGGGACAGGGAGAAACATTCAGTACTTC. This gives the protein CASSPTGGTGRNIQYF.